This is a list of T cell receptor beta chains from one sample in a study of Ad26.COV2.S vaccination and SARS-CoV-2 variants. Sequencing was performed with immunoSEQ multiplex PCR; in TCRdb, only in-frame clones are kept and a portion is missing. The data hold roughly 700,000 clones, with about 89% observed a single time. Sequencing was performed on peripheral blood, taken in a trial of Ad26.COV2.S vaccine versus placebo. The origin of the receptors is a person between 18 and 59 years old who received the Ad26.COV2.S COVID-19 vaccine or a placebo. Both conserved end residues are part of each CDR3. Fields, in order: V gene, D gene, J gene, CDR3 DNA, CDR3 protein. D genes are given only for firm matches.

TRBV19,.,TRBJ1-6,TGTGCCAGTAGTATGCTTACAGCGAGCTCCTATAATTCACCCCTCCACTTT,CASSMLTASSYNSPLHF
TRBV19,.,TRBJ1-2,TGTGCCAGTAGTATTGGTCAAGGGGACTATGGCTACACCTTC,CASSIGQGDYGYTF
TRBV5-4,TRBD1,TRBJ1-2,TGTGCCAGCAGCCGGGGACAGGGTTTAGGCTACACCTTC,CASSRGQGLGYTF
TRBV7-2,.,TRBJ2-7,TGTGCCAGCAGCTTAGCCCCCGCGTGGGGCCTGAGCTACGAGCAGTACTTC,CASSLAPAWGLSYEQYF
TRBV19,TRBD1,TRBJ1-1,TGTGCCAGTAGCCCTACCCGGGACAGGGGACCTGAAGCTTTCTTT,CASSPTRDRGPEAFF
TRBV27,.,TRBJ1-6,TGTGCCAGCAGAGGATCGACCCCGGCTTCACCCCTCCACTTT,CASRGSTPASPLHF
TRBV15,TRBD1,TRBJ2-7,TGTGCCACCAGCAGAGACGACAGGGGGCACGAGCAGTACTTC,CATSRDDRGHEQYF
TRBV10-3,.,TRBJ2-3,TGTGCCATCAGTGCTAGTAGCACAGATACGCAGTATTTT,CAISASSTDTQYF
TRBV25-1,TRBD1,TRBJ2-5,TGTGCCAGCAGTGGAACAGGGGGCATAGAGACCCAGTACTTC,CASSGTGGIETQYF
TRBV3-1/TRBV3-2,.,TRBJ2-2,TGTGCCAGCAGCCAAGATAACTACTACACCGGGGAGCTGTTTTTT,CASSQDNYYTGELFF
TRBV30,.,TRBJ2-1,TGTGCCTGGAGCTCCGGGGCTGCCGTCGATGAGCAGTTCTTC,CAWSSGAAVDEQFF
TRBV6-5,.,TRBJ1-2,TGTGCTAGCAGAAGGGACGGCGGCTATGGCTACACCTTC,CASRRDGGYGYTF
TRBV3-1/TRBV3-2,.,TRBJ2-3,TGTGCCAGCAGCCAAGAATTAGCGATAGCGGCAGATACGCAGTATTTT,CASSQELAIAADTQYF
TRBV10-3,TRBD2,TRBJ2-1,TGTGCCACCGGGACTAGCGGGGGGAATGAGCAGTTCTTC,CATGTSGGNEQFF